A selection of T cell receptor beta chains follows, all from one sample in a study of blood T cells in healthy people across ages. TCRdb analysed the 5' RACE reads with MiXCR anew, one entry per CDR3 protein. Of some 850,000 distinct CDR3 sequences listed, roughly 25% were seen once; the top ten hold around 3%. The sample was also reused in another study, on T cells of mothers and their children.

Sequenced material: blood. These receptors were obtained from a boy aged 10-17 years in good health. Each CDR3 is given with its conserved first and last residue. D genes are given only for firm matches. Clone size is shown for a subset of rows, as once, few, many or a class of expanded clone.

NA	TRBV7-9	once	TRBJ2-7	TGTGCCAGCAGCTCCCCGGGCCCCCAGGACGAGCAGTACTTC	CASSSPGPQDEQYF
NA	TRBV7-2	few	TRBJ1-6	TGTGCCAGCAGCTCCCTCCGGTCCTATAATTCACCCCTCCACTTT	CASSSLRSYNSPLHF
TRBD1	TRBV29-1	NA	TRBJ2-1	TGCAGCGTTGACGGCAGGGGGCCTGAGCAGTTCTTC	CSVDGRGPEQFF
TRBD1	TRBV3-1	few	TRBJ2-7	TGTGCCAGCAGCCAAGACGCGACAGGGTCCTACGAGCAGTACTTC	CASSQDATGSYEQYF
NA	TRBV6-5	NA	TRBJ2-5	TGTGCCAGCAGTTACTCGAACCAAGCTAGGGGGACCCAGTACTTC	CASSYSNQARGTQYF
TRBD1	TRBV5-1	few	TRBJ2-1	TGCGCCAGCAGCGTGATGCCGGGACAGCCGTACAATGAGCAGTTCTTC	CASSVMPGQPYNEQFF
NA	TRBV2	NA	TRBJ2-3	TGTGCCAGCAGTGGTTGGGGTAGCACAGATACGCAGTATTTT	CASSGWGSTDTQYF
TRBD1	TRBV12-3/TRBV12-4	few	TRBJ1-2	TGTGCCAGCAGTTTGCCGGGACAGGGGTGGTATGGCTACACCTTC	CASSLPGQGWYGYTF
NA	TRBV9	few	TRBJ2-3	TGTGCCAGCAGCGCTACAACGGGGGCAGATACGCAGTATTTT	CASSATTGADTQYF
NA	TRBV11-2	many	TRBJ2-1	TGTGCCAGCAGCTCACCCCAGGGGCTTCACTCCTACAATGAGCAGTTCTTC	CASSSPQGLHSYNEQFF
TRBD2	TRBV5-5	few	TRBJ2-5	TGTGCCAGCAGCTGGGGACGGGGGGGAGAGACCCAGTACTTC	CASSWGRGGETQYF
TRBD1	TRBV2	few	TRBJ1-4	TGTGCCAGCAGTGAAGCGCGGACAGGGGGCCGAGGTGAAAAACTGTTTTTT	CASSEARTGGRGEKLFF
NA	TRBV5-1	few	TRBJ2-5	TGCGCCAGCAGCTTGATACCTGGGGGATCAGAGACCCAGTACTTC	CASSLIPGGSETQYF
NA	TRBV18	NA	TRBJ1-2	TGTGCCAGCTCACCACAAAATGAGGGGGACTATGGCTACACCTTC	CASSPQNEGDYGYTF
TRBD1	TRBV27	few	TRBJ2-1	TGTGCCAGCAGTTTATCAACAGGGGCTCGGGGTGAGCAGTTCTTC	CASSLSTGARGEQFF
NA	TRBV6-2/TRBV6-3	NA	TRBJ2-1	TGTGCCAGCAGTCTCGACAGACCCGAGTACAATGAGCAGTTCTTC	CASSLDRPEYNEQFF
NA	TRBV9	few	TRBJ1-1	TGTGCCAGCAGCGCGCACGACCGTTCAAGGAACACTGAAGCTTTCTTT	CASSAHDRSRNTEAFF
NA	TRBV6-2/TRBV6-3	NA	TRBJ1-5	TGTGCCAGCAGCCCACTCCTTCAGCCCCAGCATTTT	CASSPLLQPQHF
NA	TRBV6-5	few	TRBJ1-2	TGTGCCAGCAGTTCAAAGGCGTCTGGCTATACCTTC	CASSSKASGYTF
NA	TRBV20-1	few	TRBJ2-7	TGCAGTGCTAGGAGCCCGCGCCACTACTACGAGCAGTACTTC	CSARSPRHYYEQYF
NA	TRBV15	NA	TRBJ2-7	TGTGCCACCAGCAGAGATCAGCAGGACGAGCAGTACTTC	CATSRDQQDEQYF
NA	TRBV20-1	few	TRBJ2-4	TGCAGTGCTAGGACCCCCGGCAACATTCAGTACTTC	CSARTPGNIQYF